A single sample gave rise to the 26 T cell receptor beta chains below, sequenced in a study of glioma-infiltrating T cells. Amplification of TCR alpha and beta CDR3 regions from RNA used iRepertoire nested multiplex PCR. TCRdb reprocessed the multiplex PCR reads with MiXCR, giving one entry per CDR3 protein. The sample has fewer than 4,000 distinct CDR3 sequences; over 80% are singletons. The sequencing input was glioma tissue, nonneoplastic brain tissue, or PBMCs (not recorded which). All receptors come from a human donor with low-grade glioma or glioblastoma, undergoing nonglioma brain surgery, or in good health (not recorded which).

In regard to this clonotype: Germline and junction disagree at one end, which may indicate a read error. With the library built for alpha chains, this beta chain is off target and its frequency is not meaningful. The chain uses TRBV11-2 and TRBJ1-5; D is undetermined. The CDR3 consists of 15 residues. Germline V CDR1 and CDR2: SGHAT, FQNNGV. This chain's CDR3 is CASSQESQSNQPQHF. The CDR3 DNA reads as TGCGCCAGCAGCCAAGAGTCCCAGAGCAATCAGCCCCAGCATTTT.

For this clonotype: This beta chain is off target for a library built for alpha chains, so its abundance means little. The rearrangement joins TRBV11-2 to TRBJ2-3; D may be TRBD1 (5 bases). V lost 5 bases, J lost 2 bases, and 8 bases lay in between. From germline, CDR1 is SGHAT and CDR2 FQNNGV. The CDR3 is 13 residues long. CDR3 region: CASSGQYTDTQYF. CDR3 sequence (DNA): TGTGCCAGCAGCGGACAATACACAGATACGCAGTATTTT.

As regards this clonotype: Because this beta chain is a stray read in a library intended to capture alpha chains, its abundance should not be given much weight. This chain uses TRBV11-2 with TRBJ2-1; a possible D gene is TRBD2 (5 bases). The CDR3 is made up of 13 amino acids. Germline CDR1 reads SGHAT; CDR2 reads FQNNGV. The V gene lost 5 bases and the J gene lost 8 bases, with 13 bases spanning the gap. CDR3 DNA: TGTGCCAGCAGCCTAGCCTCCCGATATGAGCAGTTCTTC. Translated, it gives CASSLASRYEQFF.

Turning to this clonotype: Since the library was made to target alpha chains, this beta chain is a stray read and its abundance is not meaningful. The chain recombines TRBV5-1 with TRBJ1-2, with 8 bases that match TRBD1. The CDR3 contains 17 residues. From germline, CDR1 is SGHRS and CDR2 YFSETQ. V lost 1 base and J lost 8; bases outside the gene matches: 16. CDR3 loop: CASSLWGQAPQRGGYTF. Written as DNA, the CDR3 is TGCGCCAGCAGCTTGTGGGGACAGGCGCCTCAACGCGGAGGCTACACCTTC.

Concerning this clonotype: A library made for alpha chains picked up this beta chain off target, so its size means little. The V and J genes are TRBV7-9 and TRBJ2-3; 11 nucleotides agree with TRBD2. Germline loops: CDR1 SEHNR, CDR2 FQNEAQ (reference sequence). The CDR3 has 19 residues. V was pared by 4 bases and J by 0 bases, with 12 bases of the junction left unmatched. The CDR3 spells CASSSGRGLAAGSTDTQYF. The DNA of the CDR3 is TGTGCCAGCAGCTCCGGAAGGGGACTAGCGGCAGGCAGCACAGATACGCAGTATTTT. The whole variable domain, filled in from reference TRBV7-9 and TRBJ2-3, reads DTGVSQNPRHKITKRGQNVTFRCDPISEHNRLYWYRQTLGQGPEFLTYFQNEAQLEKSRLLSDRFSAERPKGSFSTLEIQRTEQGDSAMYLCASSSGRGLAAGSTDTQYFGPGTRLTVL.

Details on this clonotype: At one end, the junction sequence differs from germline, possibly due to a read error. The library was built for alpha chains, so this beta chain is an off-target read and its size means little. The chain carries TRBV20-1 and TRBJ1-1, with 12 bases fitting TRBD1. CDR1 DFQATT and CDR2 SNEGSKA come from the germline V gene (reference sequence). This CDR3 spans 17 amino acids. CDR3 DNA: TGCAGTGCTAGAGATGCCGGGACAGGGGGCTGGAACACTGAAGCTTTCTTC. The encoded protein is CSARDAGTGGWNTEAFF.

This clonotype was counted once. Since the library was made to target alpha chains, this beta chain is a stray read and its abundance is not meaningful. The CDR3 nucleotides are TGTGCCAGTGGACTAGCGGGAATTGCAGATACGCAGTATTTT. Amino acid sequence: CASGLAGIADTQYF. The gene calls are TRBV6-1 and TRBJ2-3, with 12 bases fitting TRBD2. Germline CDR1 MNHNS, CDR2 SASEGT. The CDR3 runs 14 residues. With 9 bases clipped from V and 4 bases from J, the junction kept 5 bases outside the gene matches.

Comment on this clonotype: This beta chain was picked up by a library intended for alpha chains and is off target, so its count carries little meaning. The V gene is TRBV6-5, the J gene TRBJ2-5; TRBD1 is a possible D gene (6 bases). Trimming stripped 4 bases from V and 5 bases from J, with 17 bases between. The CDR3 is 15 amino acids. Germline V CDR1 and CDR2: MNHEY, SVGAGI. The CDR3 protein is CASSSLSGDWETQYF. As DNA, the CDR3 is TGTGCCAGCAGTTCCCTCTCAGGGGATTGGGAGACCCAGTACTTC.

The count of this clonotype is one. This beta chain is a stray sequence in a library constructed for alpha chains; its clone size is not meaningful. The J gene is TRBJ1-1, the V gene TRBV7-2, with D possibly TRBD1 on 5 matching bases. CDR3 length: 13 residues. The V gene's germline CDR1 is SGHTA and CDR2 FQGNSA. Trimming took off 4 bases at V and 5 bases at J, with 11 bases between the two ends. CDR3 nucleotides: TGTGCCAGCAGCTACCGGAGGGGTACTGAAGCTTTCTTT. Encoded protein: CASSYRRGTEAFF.

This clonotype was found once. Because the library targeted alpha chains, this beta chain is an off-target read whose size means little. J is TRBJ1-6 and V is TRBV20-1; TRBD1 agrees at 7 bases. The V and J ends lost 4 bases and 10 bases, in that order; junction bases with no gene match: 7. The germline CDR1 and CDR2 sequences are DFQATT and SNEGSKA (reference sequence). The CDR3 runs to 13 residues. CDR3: CSANRQGNSPLHF. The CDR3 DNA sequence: TGCAGTGCTAATCGACAGGGCAACTCACCCCTCCACTTT.

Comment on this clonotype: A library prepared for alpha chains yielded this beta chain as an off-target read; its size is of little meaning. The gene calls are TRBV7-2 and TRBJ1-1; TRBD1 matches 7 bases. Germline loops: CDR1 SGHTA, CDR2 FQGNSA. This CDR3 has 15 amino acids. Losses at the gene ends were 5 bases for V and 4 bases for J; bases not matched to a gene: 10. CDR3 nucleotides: TGTGCCAGCAGCCCCCGACAGGGATCGATCACTGAAGCTTTCTTT. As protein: CASSPRQGSITEAFF.

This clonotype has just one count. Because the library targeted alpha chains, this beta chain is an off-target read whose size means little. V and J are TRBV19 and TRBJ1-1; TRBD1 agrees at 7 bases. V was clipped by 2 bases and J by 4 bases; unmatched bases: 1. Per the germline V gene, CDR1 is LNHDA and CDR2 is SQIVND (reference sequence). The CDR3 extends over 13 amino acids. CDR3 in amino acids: CASSIRGLTEAFF. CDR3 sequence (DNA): TGTGCCAGTAGTATAAGGGGGCTCACTGAAGCTTTCTTT.

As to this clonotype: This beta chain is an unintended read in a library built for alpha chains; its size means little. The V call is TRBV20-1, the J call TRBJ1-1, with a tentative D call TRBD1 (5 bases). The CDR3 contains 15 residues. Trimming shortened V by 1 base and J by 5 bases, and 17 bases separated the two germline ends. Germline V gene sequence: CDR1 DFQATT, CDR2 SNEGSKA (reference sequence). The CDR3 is CSARVDDGGDTEAFF. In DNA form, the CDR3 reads TGCAGTGCTAGAGTCGATGATGGGGGGGATACTGAAGCTTTCTTT.

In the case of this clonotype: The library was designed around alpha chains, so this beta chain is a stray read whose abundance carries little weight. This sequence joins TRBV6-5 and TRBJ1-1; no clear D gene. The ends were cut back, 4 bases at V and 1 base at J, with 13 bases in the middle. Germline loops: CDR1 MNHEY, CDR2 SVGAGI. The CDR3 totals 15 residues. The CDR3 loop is CASSSYPVPNTEAFF. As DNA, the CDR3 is TGTGCCAGCAGTTCTTACCCGGTTCCGAACACTGAAGCTTTCTTT.

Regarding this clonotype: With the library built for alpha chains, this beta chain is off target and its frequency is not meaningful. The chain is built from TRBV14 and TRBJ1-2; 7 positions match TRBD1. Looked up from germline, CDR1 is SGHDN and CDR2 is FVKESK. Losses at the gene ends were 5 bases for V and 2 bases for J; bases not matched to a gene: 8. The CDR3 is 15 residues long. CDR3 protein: CASSGGTALNYGYTF. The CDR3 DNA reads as TGTGCCAGCAGCGGCGGGACAGCTCTAAACTATGGCTACACCTTC.

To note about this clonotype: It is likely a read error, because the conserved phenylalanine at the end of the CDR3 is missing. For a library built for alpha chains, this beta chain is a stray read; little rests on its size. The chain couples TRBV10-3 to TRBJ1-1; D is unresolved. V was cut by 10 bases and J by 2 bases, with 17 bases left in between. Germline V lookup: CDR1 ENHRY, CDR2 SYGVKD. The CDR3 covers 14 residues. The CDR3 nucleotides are TGTGCCAGCACCCCCAGCGGGAGTAACACTGAAGCTTTCCTT. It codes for CASTPSGSNTEAFL.

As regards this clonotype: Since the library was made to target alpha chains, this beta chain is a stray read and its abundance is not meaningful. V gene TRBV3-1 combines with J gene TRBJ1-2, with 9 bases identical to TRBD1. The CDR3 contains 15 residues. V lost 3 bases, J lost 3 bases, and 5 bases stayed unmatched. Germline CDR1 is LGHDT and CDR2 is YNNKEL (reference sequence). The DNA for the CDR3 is TGTGCCAGCAGCCACCGACAGGGGGACTACTATGGCTACACCTTC. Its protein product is CASSHRQGDYYGYTF.

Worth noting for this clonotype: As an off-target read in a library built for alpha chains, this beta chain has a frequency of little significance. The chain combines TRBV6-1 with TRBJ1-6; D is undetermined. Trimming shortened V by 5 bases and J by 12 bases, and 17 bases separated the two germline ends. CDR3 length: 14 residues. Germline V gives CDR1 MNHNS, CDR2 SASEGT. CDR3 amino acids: CASSRPGPEGPLHF. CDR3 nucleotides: TGTGCCAGCAGTCGCCCGGGCCCCGAAGGACCCCTCCACTTT.

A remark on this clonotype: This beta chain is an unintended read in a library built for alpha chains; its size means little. CDR3 bases: TGTGCCAGCAGCACCAGCCCGCTCTACGAGCAGTACTTC. Amino acids: CASSTSPLYEQYF. The J gene is TRBJ2-7, the V gene TRBV6-5; D is unresolved. This CDR3 has 13 amino acids. Per germline, CDR1 MNHEY and CDR2 SVGAGI. Trimming took off 6 bases at V and 3 bases at J, with 12 bases between the two ends.

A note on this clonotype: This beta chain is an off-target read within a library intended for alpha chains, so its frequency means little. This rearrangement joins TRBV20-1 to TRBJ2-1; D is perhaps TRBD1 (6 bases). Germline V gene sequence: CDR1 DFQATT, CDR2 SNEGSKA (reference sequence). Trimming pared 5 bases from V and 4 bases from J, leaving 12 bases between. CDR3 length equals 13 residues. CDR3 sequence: CSAPRQGYNEQFF. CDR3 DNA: TGCAGTGCTCCCCGTCAGGGGTACAATGAGCAGTTCTTC.

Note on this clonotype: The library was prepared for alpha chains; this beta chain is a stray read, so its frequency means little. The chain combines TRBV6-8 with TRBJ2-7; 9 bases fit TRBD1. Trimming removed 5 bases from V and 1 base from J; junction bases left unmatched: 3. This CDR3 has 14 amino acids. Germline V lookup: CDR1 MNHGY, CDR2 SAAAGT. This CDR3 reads CASSPGQGSYEQYV. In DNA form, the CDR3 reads TGTGCCAGCAGTCCGGGACAGGGATCCTACGAGCAGTACGTC.

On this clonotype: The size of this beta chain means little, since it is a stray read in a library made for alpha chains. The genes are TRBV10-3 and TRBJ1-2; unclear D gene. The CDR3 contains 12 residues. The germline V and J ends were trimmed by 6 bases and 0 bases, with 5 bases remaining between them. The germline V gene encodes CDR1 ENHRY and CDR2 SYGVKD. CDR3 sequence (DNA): TGTGCCATCAGCGAGCCTAACTATGGCTACACCTTC. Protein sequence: CAISEPNYGYTF.

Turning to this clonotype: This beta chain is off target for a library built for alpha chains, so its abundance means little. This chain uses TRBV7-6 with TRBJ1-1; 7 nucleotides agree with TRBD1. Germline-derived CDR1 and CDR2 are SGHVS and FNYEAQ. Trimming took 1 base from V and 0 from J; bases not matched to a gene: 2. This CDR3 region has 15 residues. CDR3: CASSLGGQMNTEAFF. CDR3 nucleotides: TGTGCCAGCAGCTTAGGGGGACAGATGAACACTGAAGCTTTCTTT.

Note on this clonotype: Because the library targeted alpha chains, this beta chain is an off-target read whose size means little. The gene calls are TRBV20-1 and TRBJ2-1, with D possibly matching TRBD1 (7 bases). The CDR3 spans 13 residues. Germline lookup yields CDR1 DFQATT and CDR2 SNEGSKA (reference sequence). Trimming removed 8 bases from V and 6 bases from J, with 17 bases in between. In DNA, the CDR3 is TGCAGTTTCCGGGCAGGGGGGCGCAATGAGCAGTTCTTC. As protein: CSFRAGGRNEQFF.

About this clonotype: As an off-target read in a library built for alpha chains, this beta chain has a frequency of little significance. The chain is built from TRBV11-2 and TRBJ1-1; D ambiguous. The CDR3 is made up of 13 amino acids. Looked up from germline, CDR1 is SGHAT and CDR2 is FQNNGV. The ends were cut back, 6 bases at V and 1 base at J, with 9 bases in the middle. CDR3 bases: TGTGCCAGCAGTCGATACGGGAACACTGAAGCTTTCTTT. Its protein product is CASSRYGNTEAFF.

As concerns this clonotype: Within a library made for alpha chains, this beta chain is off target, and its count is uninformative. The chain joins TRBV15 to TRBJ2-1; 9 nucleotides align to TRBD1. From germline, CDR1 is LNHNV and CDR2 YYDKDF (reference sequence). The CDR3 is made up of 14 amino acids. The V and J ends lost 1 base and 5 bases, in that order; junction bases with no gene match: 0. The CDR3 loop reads CATSRGTGDNEQFF. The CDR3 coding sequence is TGTGCCACCAGCAGAGGGACAGGGGACAATGAGCAGTTCTTC.